The 3 T cell receptor beta chains below all came from one sample that was sequenced in a study of T cell responses to AZD1222 COVID-19 vaccine. Some clones are missing from TCRdb's copy, which holds only in-frame ones; the method was immunoSEQ multiplex PCR. The table shows more than 60,000 clones, with 83% occurring only once. The sample in question was peripheral blood, obtained 28 days after the second AZD1222 dose. These receptors were collected from an adult who received the AZD1222 COVID-19 vaccine.

The rearrangement uses TRBV5-6 and TRBJ2-1, with 9 bases matching TRBD1. This CDR3 comprises 16 residues. CDR1 SGHDT and CDR2 YYEEEE come from the germline V gene. V was pared by 2 bases and J by 0 bases, with 3 bases of the junction left unmatched. This chain's CDR3 is CASSLKTGGSYNEQFF. The CDR3, as DNA: TGTGCCAGCAGCTTAAAGACAGGGGGCTCCTACAATGAGCAGTTCTTC. The variable domain in full, with the rest retrieved from reference TRBV5-6 and TRBJ2-1, is DAGVTQSPTHLIKTRGQQVTLRCSPKSGHDTVSWYQQALGQGPQFIFQYYEEEERQRGNFPDRFSGHQFPNYSSELNVNALLLGDSALYLCASSLKTGGSYNEQFFGPGTRLTVL.

The chain uses TRBV14 and TRBJ2-1; D is unresolved. CDR1 is SGHDN and CDR2 is FVKESK in the germline V gene. The CDR3 runs 15 residues. The V and J ends lost 3 bases and 7 bases respectively, with 16 bases between them. CDR3 loop: CASSQMGISPNEQFF. The CDR3 bases are TGTGCCAGCAGCCAGATGGGGATTTCACCTAATGAGCAGTTCTTC.

This clone was detected only once. This chain connects TRBV27 to TRBJ1-1; no definite D call. Germline CDR1 MNHEY, CDR2 SMNVEV (reference sequence). With 5 bases removed from V and 8 bases from J, the gap between germline ends came to 15 bases. This CDR3 spans 13 amino acids. The CDR3 region has the DNA TGTGCCAGCAGTGACGTACCGGAAACCGAAGCTTTCTTT. The encoded protein is CASSDVPETEAFF.